Below, 10 T cell receptor beta chains from the same sample are listed, as sequenced in a study of T cells after yellow fever vaccination. From the 5' RACE reads, TCRdb called clonotypes with MiXCR, one entry per CDR3 protein. The sample shows about 550,000 distinct CDR3 sequences, 15% to 20% of them seen only once. This specimen was PBMCs, taken 15 days after the yellow fever booster vaccination. The origin of the receptors is a man aged 30 to 45 who received the YFV17D yellow fever vaccine.

This clonotype was seen at least ten times. The rearrangement joins TRBV11-1 to TRBJ2-3; maybe TRBD1 (5 bases). The germline V gene has CDR1 SGHAT and CDR2 FQDESV (reference sequence). CDR3 length equals 13 residues. Trimming took 4 bases from V and 5 from J, leaving 10 bases between them. The CDR3 DNA reads as TGTGCCAGCAGCTCCAGCCAGGGAGATACGCAGTATTTT. This translates into CASSSSQGDTQYF.

This clonotype was recorded a few times. The CDR3 here is CASRPPLGRNSNTGELFF. CDR3 bases: TGTGCCAGCAGGCCACCCTTAGGGAGAAACTCGAACACCGGGGAGCTGTTTTTT. J is TRBJ2-2 and V is TRBV12-3 or TRBV12-4; D is possibly TRBD2 (5 bases). Trimming took off 6 bases at V and 0 bases at J, with 20 bases between the two ends. The CDR3 spans 18 residues.

The chain couples TRBV7-2 to TRBJ2-3; D possibly corresponds to TRBD2 (7 bases). This CDR3 has 16 amino acids. The V end was cut by 2 bases, the J end by 4 bases, with 16 bases between. CDR1 is SGHTA and CDR2 is FQGNSA in the germline V gene. CDR3 nucleotides: TGTGCCAGCAGCTTATTGGGGGGGGGGCGTCCAGATACGCAGTATTTT. Encoded protein: CASSLLGGGRPDTQYF.

The chain recombines TRBV7-7 with TRBJ2-5; a possible D gene is TRBD1 (6 bases). Germline V lookup: CDR1 SSHAT, CDR2 FNYEAQ (reference sequence). Trimming shortened V by 0 bases and J by 4 bases, and 12 bases separated the two germline ends. This CDR3 spans 15 amino acids. Here the CDR3 DNA reads TGTGCCAGCAGCTTAGCATGGGACACTTCAGAGACCCAGTACTTC. This encodes CASSLAWDTSETQYF.

This clonotype occurred a few times. The chain couples TRBV7-9 to TRBJ2-2; D tentatively fits TRBD1 or TRBD2 (5 bases each). Germline loops: CDR1 SEHNR, CDR2 FQNEAQ (reference sequence). Trimming removed 8 bases at V and 2 bases at J, with 12 bases between. CDR3 length: 14 amino acids. For the CDR3, the DNA is TGTGCCAGCTACGCCGGGACCAACACCGGGGAGCTGTTTTTT. Translated: CASYAGTNTGELFF.

This clonotype was detected a few times. The gene calls are TRBV7-2 and TRBJ2-5, with unresolved D. The V end was cut by 1 base, the J end by 7 bases, with 16 bases between. The CDR3 length is 15 residues. CDR1 SGHTA and CDR2 FQGNSA come from the germline V gene. The CDR3 region is CASSLVVQNSGTQYF. For the CDR3, the DNA is TGTGCCAGCAGCTTAGTAGTCCAAAACTCAGGGACCCAGTACTTC.

The chain links TRBV9 to TRBJ1-1; D is perhaps TRBD1 (6 bases). This CDR3 is built from 16 residues. The V gene lost 0 bases and the J gene lost 7 bases, with 19 bases spanning the gap. Germline-derived CDR1 and CDR2 are SGDLS and YYNGEE. This CDR3 reads CASSVGPRFGGNEAFF. The DNA of the CDR3 is TGTGCCAGCAGCGTAGGCCCCCGTTTTGGGGGCAATGAAGCTTTCTTT.

There are a few counts of this clonotype. The V gene is TRBV29-1, the J gene TRBJ1-4; tentatively, D is TRBD1 (5 bases). CDR1 and CDR2 (germline): SQVTM, ANQGSEA. CDR3 size: 12 residues. V was pared by 7 bases and J by 8 bases, with 14 bases between. CDR3 loop: CSAYGAAEKLFF. CDR3 coding DNA: TGCAGCGCCTACGGGGCAGCGGAAAAACTGTTTTTT.

The chain is built from TRBV7-2 and TRBJ2-5; D is tentatively TRBD1 or TRBD2 (5 bases each). This CDR3 spans 13 amino acids. In germline, CDR1 is SGHTA, CDR2 FQGNSA. Trimming stripped 6 bases from V and 5 bases from J, with 13 bases between. CDR3 residues: CASSLGELETQYF. For the CDR3, the DNA is TGTGCCAGCAGTTTGGGGGAGCTTGAGACCCAGTACTTC.

The chain is built from TRBV4-3 and TRBJ2-6; D remains unclear. The CDR3 contains 17 residues. Trimming pared 3 bases from V and 1 base from J, leaving 13 bases between. Germline-derived CDR1 and CDR2 are LGHNA and YSLEER. The CDR3 loop is CASSHLSALSGANVLTF. In DNA, the CDR3 is TGCGCCAGCAGCCACCTCTCGGCCCTTTCTGGGGCCAACGTCCTGACTTTC.